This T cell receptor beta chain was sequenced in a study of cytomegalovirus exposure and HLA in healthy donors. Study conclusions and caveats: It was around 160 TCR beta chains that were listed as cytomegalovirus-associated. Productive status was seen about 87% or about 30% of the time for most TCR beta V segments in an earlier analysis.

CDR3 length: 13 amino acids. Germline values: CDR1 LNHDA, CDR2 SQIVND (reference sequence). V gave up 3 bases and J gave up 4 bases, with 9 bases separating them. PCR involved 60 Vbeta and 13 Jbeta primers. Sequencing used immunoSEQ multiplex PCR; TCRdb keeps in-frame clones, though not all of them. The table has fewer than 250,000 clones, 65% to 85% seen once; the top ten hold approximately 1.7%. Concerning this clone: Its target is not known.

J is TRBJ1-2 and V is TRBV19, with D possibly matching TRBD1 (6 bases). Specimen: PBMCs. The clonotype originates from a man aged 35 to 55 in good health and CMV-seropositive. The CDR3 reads CASSIPDSYGYTF. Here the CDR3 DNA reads TGTGCCAGTAGTATTCCGGACAGCTATGGCTACACCTTC.